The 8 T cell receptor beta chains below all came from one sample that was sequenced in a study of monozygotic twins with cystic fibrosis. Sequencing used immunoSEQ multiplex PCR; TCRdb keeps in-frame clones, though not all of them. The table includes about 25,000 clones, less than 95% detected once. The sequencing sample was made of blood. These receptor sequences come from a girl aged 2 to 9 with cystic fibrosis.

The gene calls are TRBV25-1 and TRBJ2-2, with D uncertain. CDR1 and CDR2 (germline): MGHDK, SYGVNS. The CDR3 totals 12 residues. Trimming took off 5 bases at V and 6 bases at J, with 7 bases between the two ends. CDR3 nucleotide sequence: TGTGCCAGCAGTATAGGGCCCGGGGAGCTGTTTTTT. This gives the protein CASSIGPGELFF. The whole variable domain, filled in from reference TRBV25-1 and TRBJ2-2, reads EADIYQTPRYLVIGTGKKITLECSQTMGHDKMYWYQQDPGMELHLIHYSYGVNSTEKGDLSSESTVSRIRTEHFPLTLESARPSHTSQYLCASSIGPGELFFGEGSRLTVL.

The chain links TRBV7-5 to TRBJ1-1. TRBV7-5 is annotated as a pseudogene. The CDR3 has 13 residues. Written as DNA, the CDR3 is TGTGCCAGAAGCCCCGGGGCGGGGTCTGAAGCTTTCTTT. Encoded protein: CARSPGAGSEAFF.

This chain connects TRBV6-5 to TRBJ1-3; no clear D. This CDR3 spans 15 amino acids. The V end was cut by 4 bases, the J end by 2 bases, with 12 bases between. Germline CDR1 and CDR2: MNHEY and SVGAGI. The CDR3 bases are TGTGCCAGCAGTTCTCTGGGAGGTGCTGGAAACACCATATATTTT. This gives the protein CASSSLGGAGNTIYF.

Here the CDR3 DNA reads TGTGCCAGCAGTGTGCGTGAGTCGGGCTACGAGCAGTACTTC. Its translation is CASSVRESGYEQYF. This chain links TRBV6-1 with TRBJ2-7, with D unclear. V was trimmed by 4 bases and J by 3 bases, leaving 13 bases between them. The CDR3 has 14 residues. The germline V gene has CDR1 MNHNS and CDR2 SASEGT.

This chain's CDR3 is CSVSVSGNLYGYTF. In nucleotides, the CDR3 is TGCAGCGTATCAGTTTCGGGGAACCTGTATGGCTACACCTTC. The genes are TRBV29-1 and TRBJ1-2; D unresolved. The CDR3 loop spans 14 amino acids. The ends were cut back, 6 bases at V and 5 bases at J, with 19 bases in the middle. Germline values: CDR1 SQVTM, CDR2 ANQGSEA.

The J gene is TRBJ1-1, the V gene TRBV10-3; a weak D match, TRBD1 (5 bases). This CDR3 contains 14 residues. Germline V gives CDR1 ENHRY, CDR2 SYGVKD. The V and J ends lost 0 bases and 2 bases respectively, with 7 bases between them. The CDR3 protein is CAISESRGNTEAFF. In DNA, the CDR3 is TGTGCCATCAGTGAGTCGAGGGGAAACACTGAAGCTTTCTTT.

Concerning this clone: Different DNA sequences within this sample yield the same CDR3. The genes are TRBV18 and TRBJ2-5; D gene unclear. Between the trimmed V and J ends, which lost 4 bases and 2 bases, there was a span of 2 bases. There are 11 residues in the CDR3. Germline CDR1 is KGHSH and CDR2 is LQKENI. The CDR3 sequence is CASSLQETQYF. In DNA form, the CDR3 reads TGTGCCAGCTCACTACAAGAGACCCAGTACTTC.

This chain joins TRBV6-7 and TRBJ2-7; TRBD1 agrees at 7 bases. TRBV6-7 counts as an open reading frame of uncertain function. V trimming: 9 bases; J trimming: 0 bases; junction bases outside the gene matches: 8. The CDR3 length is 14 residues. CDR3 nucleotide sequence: TGTGCCAGGACTGGGACAGCCACCTCCTACGAGCAGTACTTC. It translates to CARTGTATSYEQYF.